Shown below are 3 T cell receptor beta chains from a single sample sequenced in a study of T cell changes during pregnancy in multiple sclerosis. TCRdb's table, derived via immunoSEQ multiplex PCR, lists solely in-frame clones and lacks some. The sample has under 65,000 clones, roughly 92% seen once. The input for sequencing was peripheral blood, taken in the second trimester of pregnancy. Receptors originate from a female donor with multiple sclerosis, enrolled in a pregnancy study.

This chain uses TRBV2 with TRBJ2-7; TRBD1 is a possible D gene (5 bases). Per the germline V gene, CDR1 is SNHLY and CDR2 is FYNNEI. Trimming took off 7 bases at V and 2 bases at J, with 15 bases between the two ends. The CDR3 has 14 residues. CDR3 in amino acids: CASIREQETYEQYF. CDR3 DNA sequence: TGTGCCAGCATCCGCGAACAGGAGACCTACGAGCAGTACTTC.

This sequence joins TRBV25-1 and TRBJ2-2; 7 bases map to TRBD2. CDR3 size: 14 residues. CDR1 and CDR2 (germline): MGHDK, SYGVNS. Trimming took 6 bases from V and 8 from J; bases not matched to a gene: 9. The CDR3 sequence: CASRSWDYEGELFF. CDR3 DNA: TGTGCCAGCAGGTCCTGGGACTACGAAGGGGAGCTGTTTTTT.

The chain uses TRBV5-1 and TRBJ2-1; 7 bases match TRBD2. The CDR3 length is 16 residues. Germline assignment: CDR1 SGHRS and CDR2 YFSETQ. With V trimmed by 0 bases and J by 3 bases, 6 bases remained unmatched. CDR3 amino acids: CASSLADAGDYNEQFF. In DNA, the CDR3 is TGCGCCAGCAGCTTGGCCGACGCGGGAGACTACAATGAGCAGTTCTTC. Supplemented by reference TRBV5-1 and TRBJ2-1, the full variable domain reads KAGVTQTPRYLIKTRGQQVTLSCSPISGHRSVSWYQQTPGQGLQFLFEYFSETQRNKGNFPGRFSGRQFSNSRSEMNVSTLELGDSALYLCASSLADAGDYNEQFFGPGTRLTVL.